This passage covers 16 T cell receptor beta chains from one sample sequenced in a study of response to subunit inactivated influenza vaccine. TCRdb processed the RT-PCR reads anew with MiXCR; each CDR3 protein has one entry. Of some 800,000 distinct CDR3 sequences listed, over 20% are singletons. Sample: PBMCs from blood, taken more than 4 days after vaccination. Source of these receptors: a man aged 50 or older who received an inactivated influenza vaccine.

This clonotype was seen just once. The chain couples TRBV19 to TRBJ2-3, with 8 bases that match TRBD1. The CDR3 spans 16 residues. Trimming at V came to 2 bases and at J to 3 bases, leaving 7 bases not matched to a gene. Germline V gene data show CDR1 as LNHDA and CDR2 as SQIVND (reference sequence). The DNA for the CDR3 is TGTGCCAGTAGTATAAGGGACAGGATACTTACAGATACGCAGTATTTT. Its protein product is CASSIRDRILTDTQYF.

This clonotype was detected once. This could be a read error, since a much larger clone is one nucleotide away. The chain has TRBV12-3 or TRBV12-4 and TRBJ1-4; perhaps TRBD1 as D (5 bases). The germline V and J ends were trimmed by 2 bases and 7 bases, with 8 bases remaining between them. CDR3 length: 13 amino acids. CDR3 sequence: CASSLQGVEKLFF. As DNA, the CDR3 is TGTGCCAGCAGTTTACAGGGAGTTGAAAAACTGTTTTTT.

This clonotype has only one observation. V usage is TRBV4-1 and J usage is TRBJ2-5; D is possibly TRBD1 (6 bases). The V and J ends lost 1 base and 1 base respectively, with 13 bases between them. The CDR3 has 16 amino acids. CDR1 and CDR2 (germline): MGHRA, YSYEKL. The CDR3 coding sequence is TGCGCCAGCAGCCAAGCCCCCGGACAGCCCCAAGAGACCCAGTACTTC. This sequence encodes CASSQAPGQPQETQYF.

The gene calls are TRBV15 and TRBJ1-5; D remains ambiguous. V was shortened by 3 bases and J by 8 bases, with 17 bases between the two germline ends. The length of the CDR3 is 15 residues. Germline CDR1 and CDR2: LNHNV and YYDKDF (reference sequence). The CDR3 reads CATSRDPHALEPQHF. DNA of the CDR3: TGTGCCACCAGCAGGGACCCCCACGCTTTGGAGCCCCAGCATTTT.

This clonotype was found many times. CDR3: CASRVTGTYEQYF. CDR3 nucleotides: TGTGCCAGCAGGGTAACAGGTACCTACGAGCAGTACTTC. J is TRBJ2-7 and V is TRBV12-3 or TRBV12-4; tentative D call: TRBD1 (5 bases). This CDR3 is built from 13 residues. Trimming stripped 6 bases from V and 2 bases from J, with 11 bases between.

This clonotype was observed a handful of times. This chain joins TRBV11-2 and TRBJ1-1; TRBD1 matches 7 bases. The J segment lost 5 bases and the V segment lost 3 bases, leaving 9 bases of the junction unmatched. Germline V lookup: CDR1 SGHAT, CDR2 FQNNGV. The CDR3 extends over 15 amino acids. CDR3 sequence: CASSFPTGRRTEAFF. The CDR3 DNA follows: TGTGCCAGCAGCTTTCCGACAGGGCGGAGAACTGAAGCTTTCTTT.

Only a few counts were recorded for this clonotype. The V gene is TRBV7-8, the J gene TRBJ2-3; tentatively, D is TRBD1 (6 bases). The germline V and J ends were trimmed by 1 base and 5 bases, with 10 bases remaining between them. CDR3 size: 14 residues. Germline assignment: CDR1 SGHVS and CDR2 FQNEAQ. The CDR3, as DNA: TGTGCCAGCAGCTTAGGACAGGAGATAGATACGCAGTATTTT. This codes for CASSLGQEIDTQYF.

The genes are TRBV5-5 and TRBJ2-2; 8 nucleotides line up with TRBD2. The V and J ends lost 4 bases and 3 bases, in that order; junction bases with no gene match: 5. CDR1 and CDR2 from the germline V gene are SGHKS and YYEKEE (reference sequence). The CDR3 totals 15 residues. CDR3 sequence: CASSTHSGDTGELFF. The CDR3 DNA sequence: TGTGCCAGCAGCACCCATAGCGGGGACACCGGGGAGCTGTTTTTT.

The chain combines TRBV18 with TRBJ2-5; no clear D gene. Germline CDR1 KGHSH, CDR2 LQKENI. The CDR3 covers 14 residues. The V gene lost 3 bases and the J gene lost 10 bases, with 18 bases spanning the gap. CDR3 in DNA: TGTGCCAGCTCACCGGGTGTAGGTGGTCAAGGCCAGTACTTC. Its translation is CASSPGVGGQGQYF.

This rearrangement joins TRBV3-1 to TRBJ2-2, with D perhaps given as TRBD1 or TRBD2 (5 bases each). Germline CDR1 and CDR2: LGHDT and YNNKEL (reference sequence). Trimming took 0 bases from V and 9 from J, leaving 11 bases between them. This CDR3 has 14 residues. The chain's CDR3 is CASSQDGTGRELFF. Here the CDR3 DNA reads TGTGCCAGCAGCCAAGACGGGACGGGGAGGGAGCTGTTTTTT.

This clonotype was recorded a few times. V and J are TRBV28 and TRBJ2-1, with 8 bases lining up with TRBD2. This CDR3 has 16 residues. The V segment lost 3 bases and the J segment 4 bases; nucleotides outside the gene matches: 8. Germline loops: CDR1 MDHEN, CDR2 SYDVKM. CDR3 nucleotide sequence: TGTGCCAGCAGTTTCTCTACTAGCGGATATTACAATGAGCAGTTCTTC. Its translation is CASSFSTSGYYNEQFF.

V is TRBV5-6 and J is TRBJ2-3, with 7 nucleotides matching TRBD2. There are 16 residues in the CDR3. Germline V lookup: CDR1 SGHDT, CDR2 YYEEEE. V was clipped by 1 base and J by 1 base; unmatched bases: 6. The CDR3 DNA sequence: TGTGCCAGCAGCTTGTTGGCGGGGGACCGCACAGATACGCAGTATTTT. This translates into CASSLLAGDRTDTQYF.

This clonotype was seen a handful of times. The CDR3 nucleotides are TGTGCCAGCAGCCCCCTCCGGACGGGTGAGCAGTTCTTC. Protein: CASSPLRTGEQFF. This chain joins TRBV11-2 and TRBJ2-1; D ambiguous. The CDR3 has 13 amino acids. CDR1 SGHAT and CDR2 FQNNGV come from the germline V gene. Trimming cost V 5 bases and J 9 bases, with 14 bases left between them.

V usage is TRBV7-2 and J usage is TRBJ2-5; D is perhaps TRBD1 (5 bases). Germline CDR1 SGHTA, CDR2 FQGNSA. V shed 5 bases and J shed 0 bases, with 13 bases lying between them. The CDR3 extends over 15 amino acids. CDR3 region: CASSPWARDQETQYF. Written as DNA, the CDR3 is TGTGCCAGCAGCCCATGGGCCAGGGACCAAGAGACCCAGTACTTC. The variable domain in full, with the rest retrieved from reference TRBV7-2 and TRBJ2-5, is GAGVSQSPSNKVTEKGKDVELRCDPISGHTALYWYRQSLGQGLEFLIYFQGNSAPDKSGLPSDRFSAERTGGSVSTLTIQRTQQEDSAVYLCASSPWARDQETQYFGPGTRLLVL.

The chain carries TRBV3-1 and TRBJ2-5; 8 bases are shared with TRBD2. In germline, CDR1 is LGHDT, CDR2 YNNKEL (reference sequence). The trim removed 0 bases at V and 9 bases at J, leaving 9 bases unmatched. The CDR3 runs to 15 residues. CDR3 sequence reads: CASSQDSGVTGAQYF. CDR3 nucleotide sequence: TGTGCCAGCAGCCAAGATAGCGGGGTCACTGGGGCCCAGTACTTC.

This chain connects TRBV30 to TRBJ1-1, with a tentative D call TRBD1 (5 bases). The length of the CDR3 is 14 residues. Trimming left V 4 bases short and J 0 bases short, with 12 bases between. Per the germline V gene, CDR1 is GTSNPN and CDR2 is SVGIG (reference sequence). CDR3 sequence reads: CAWKGLSMNTEAFF. The CDR3 DNA reads TGTGCCTGGAAGGGACTGTCGATGAACACTGAAGCTTTCTTT. Full variable domain (outside the CDR3, taken from reference TRBV30 and TRBJ1-1): SQTIHQWPATLVQPVGSPLSLECTVEGTSNPNLYWYRQAAGRGLQLLFYSVGIGQISSEVPQNLSASRPQDRQFILSSKKLLLSDSGFYLCAWKGLSMNTEAFFGQGTRLTVV.